Below, 11 T cell receptor beta chains from the same sample are listed, as sequenced in a study of identical twins. Each CDR3 protein is one row after TCRdb ran MiXCR on the 5' RACE reads. The table shows some 730,000 distinct CDR3 sequences, with about 20% occurring only once. This sample also appeared in a second study, on T cells expressing NK-cell markers.

Material for sequencing was PBMCs. The receptor source for this set is a woman aged 18-30 years in good health.

This clonotype was seen more than once but under ten times. The chain links TRBV6-5 to TRBJ2-2, with 13 bases aligning to TRBD2. Germline V gene lookup returns CDR1 MNHEY and CDR2 SVGAGI. This CDR3 region has 18 residues. J gave up 0 bases and V 2 bases, and 3 bases lay outside the gene matches. The CDR3: CASSYATSGGTNTGELFF. The CDR3 bases are TGTGCCAGCAGTTACGCGACTAGCGGGGGGACGAACACCGGGGAGCTGTTTTTT.

This clonotype was counted only a few times. The CDR3 loop reads CASRRQGEEKLFF. The CDR3 DNA follows: TGTGCCAGCAGAAGACAGGGCGAGGAAAAACTGTTTTTT. The rearrangement joins TRBV12-3 or TRBV12-4 to TRBJ1-4; 7 bases fit TRBD1. This CDR3 is 13 amino acids long. V was pared by 6 bases and J by 8 bases, with 6 bases of the junction left unmatched.

This clonotype has only a few counts. The V and J genes are TRBV6-5 and TRBJ1-5; D gene unclear. V was cut by 2 bases and J by 9 bases, with 14 bases left in between. The CDR3 consists of 14 residues. Germline lookup yields CDR1 MNHEY and CDR2 SVGAGI. The CDR3 region is CASSYASPTRPQHF. In nucleotides, the CDR3 is TGTGCCAGCAGTTACGCGTCCCCAACAAGGCCCCAGCATTTT.

This clonotype was observed a handful of times. This chain links TRBV5-4 with TRBJ2-2, with 13 bases aligning to TRBD2. Germline assignment: CDR1 SGHNT and CDR2 YYREEE (reference sequence). The CDR3 consists of 16 residues. J gave up 3 bases and V 4 bases, and 3 bases lay outside the gene matches. CDR3 amino acids: CASSTGLAGYTGELFF. Written as DNA, the CDR3 is TGTGCCAGCAGCACGGGACTAGCGGGATACACCGGGGAGCTGTTTTTT.

This clonotype was counted only a few times. V and J are TRBV7-6 and TRBJ2-2, with D perhaps matching TRBD1 (5 bases). This CDR3 region has 15 residues. Germline CDR1 SGHVS, CDR2 FNYEAQ. The V end was cut by 1 base, the J end by 0 bases, with 6 bases between. The CDR3 DNA reads TGTGCCAGCAGCTTAGGACAGTCGAACACCGGGGAGCTGTTTTTT. Amino acids: CASSLGQSNTGELFF.

The rearrangement links TRBV2 to TRBJ2-1, with D tentatively TRBD1 (5 bases). The CDR3 has 15 amino acids. Trimming left V 4 bases short and J 3 bases short, with 13 bases between. CDR1 SNHLY and CDR2 FYNNEI come from the germline V gene. CDR3 loop: CASSGRGTIYNEQFF. CDR3 sequence (DNA): TGTGCCAGCAGTGGAAGGGGAACTATCTACAATGAGCAGTTCTTC.

The chain joins TRBV28 to TRBJ2-5; D might be TRBD1 or TRBD2, each matching 5 bases. Trimming stripped 3 bases from V and 6 bases from J, with 20 bases between. CDR1 is MDHEN and CDR2 is SYDVKM in the germline V gene. The CDR3 is 16 residues long. CDR3 protein: CASSFDGPRGHKTQYF. CDR3 bases: TGTGCCAGCAGTTTTGACGGTCCCCGGGGCCACAAGACCCAGTACTTC.

The genes are TRBV2 and TRBJ2-3, with TRBD1 matching 7 bases. The CDR3 loop spans 13 amino acids. V was clipped by 11 bases and J by 2 bases; unmatched bases: 7. The germline CDR1 and CDR2 sequences are SNHLY and FYNNEI. CDR3 protein: CAVPGQYTDTQYF. Written as DNA, the CDR3 is TGTGCCGTCCCGGGACAGTACACAGATACGCAGTATTTT.

V usage is TRBV20-1 and J usage is TRBJ1-5; maybe TRBD1 (6 bases). Looked up from germline, CDR1 is DFQATT and CDR2 is SNEGSKA (reference sequence). V was trimmed by 0 bases and J by 9 bases, leaving 21 bases between them. The CDR3 extends over 16 amino acids. In DNA form, the CDR3 reads TGCAGTGCTAGAGATCAGGGGCAGGAGCCCTCTACGCCCCAGCATTTT. Translation gives CSARDQGQEPSTPQHF.

Many counts were recorded for this clonotype. The genes are TRBV12-3 or TRBV12-4 and TRBJ2-3; D not resolved. The CDR3 length is 16 residues. The V end was cut by 2 bases, the J end by 0 bases, with 12 bases between. In DNA, the CDR3 is TGTGCCAGCAGTTTAAATACGTTGGCTAGCACAGATACGCAGTATTTT. Amino acid sequence: CASSLNTLASTDTQYF.

This clonotype has only a few counts. This chain joins TRBV12-3 or TRBV12-4 and TRBJ2-2; no clear D gene. V lost 6 bases and J 3 bases, leaving 14 bases between the germline ends. The CDR3 contains 15 residues. CDR3 bases: TGTGCCAGCAGACGCCTTACGGTAGACACCGGGGAGCTGTTTTTT. Its protein is CASRRLTVDTGELFF.